What follows are 15 T cell receptor beta chains derived from one specimen sequenced in a study of shared clonotypes between healthy human individuals. Assay: immunoSEQ multiplex PCR; the TCRdb copy retains only in-frame clones and omits some. The table has 2,500,000 or so clones, 85% to 95% seen once. The sample comprised naive CD4+ T cells from PBMCs. The subset is: CD45RA+ positively selected. The receptors were gathered from a man younger than 30 in good health. Some clones in this sample may be carry-over from other donors' samples.

This chain joins TRBV11-1 and TRBJ2-3; TRBD2 matches at 9 bases. Per the germline V gene, CDR1 is SGHAT and CDR2 is FQDESV (reference sequence). V gave up 2 bases and J gave up 4 bases; unmatched junction bases: 10. CDR3 length: 17 amino acids. As DNA, the CDR3 is TGTGCCAGCAGCTTATGGCTCGGCGGGAGGGGCGCAGATACGCAGTATTTT. As protein: CASSLWLGGRGADTQYF.

The rearrangement links TRBV5-1 to TRBJ2-3; D uncertain. The germline V gene encodes CDR1 SGHRS and CDR2 YFSETQ. The CDR3 runs to 13 residues. Trimming left V 2 bases short and J 6 bases short, with 10 bases between. The CDR3 sequence: CASSFQSLDTQYF. CDR3 nucleotides: TGCGCCAGCAGCTTCCAGTCATTGGATACGCAGTATTTT.

The chain has TRBV6-1 and TRBJ2-1; D may match TRBD1 or TRBD2 (6 bases each). Trimming removed 8 bases from V and 2 bases from J, with 13 bases in between. The CDR3 is 14 residues long. CDR1 and CDR2 from the germline V gene are MNHNS and SASEGT. Written as DNA, the CDR3 is TGTGCCAGCGAGGGGGGAGGAGCCTACAATGAGCAGTTCTTC. This translates into CASEGGGAYNEQFF.

The chain uses TRBV11-2 and TRBJ2-3; 12 bases are a match to TRBD2. Germline assignment: CDR1 SGHAT and CDR2 FQNNGV. The ends lost 5 bases at V and 4 bases at J; junction bases unmatched: 7. The CDR3 runs 16 residues. CDR3 DNA: TGTGCCAGCAGCGAGACTAGCGGGAGTTACCCAGATACGCAGTATTTT. Protein sequence: CASSETSGSYPDTQYF.

This chain connects TRBV5-6 to TRBJ2-7; TRBD1 might be the D (5 bases). The germline gives CDR1 SGHDT, CDR2 YYEEEE. The ends were cut back, 4 bases at V and 2 bases at J, with 19 bases in the middle. This CDR3 has 16 residues. CDR3 DNA sequence: TGTGCCAGCAGCGTATTATTACAGGATCGGACCTACGAGCAGTACTTC. Residues: CASSVLLQDRTYEQYF. The full variable domain, its missing parts supplied by reference TRBV5-6 and TRBJ2-7, is DAGVTQSPTHLIKTRGQQVTLRCSPKSGHDTVSWYQQALGQGPQFIFQYYEEEERQRGNFPDRFSGHQFPNYSSELNVNALLLGDSALYLCASSVLLQDRTYEQYFGPGTRLTVT.

This chain uses TRBV6-4 with TRBJ2-1, with D perhaps matching TRBD1 (5 bases). The CDR3 runs 16 residues. V was shortened by 6 bases and J by 6 bases, with 21 bases between the two germline ends. Germline CDR1 is MRHNA and CDR2 is SNTAGT. The CDR3 coding sequence is TGTGCCAGCAGAGTATCCGACAGCCTAGGGCCCAATGAGCAGTTCTTC. Translated: CASRVSDSLGPNEQFF.

J is TRBJ2-7 and V is TRBV19, with TRBD1 matching over 9 bases. V lost 6 bases and J lost 3; bases outside the gene matches: 18. Germline V gene lookup returns CDR1 LNHDA and CDR2 SQIVND (reference sequence). The CDR3 runs 18 residues. The CDR3 spells CASSPSVYRDRESYEQYF. The CDR3, as DNA: TGTGCCAGTAGCCCATCCGTCTACCGGGACAGGGAGAGCTACGAGCAGTACTTC.

The chain uses TRBV19 and TRBJ1-5; 7 nucleotides align to TRBD1. The CDR3 is made up of 14 amino acids. V shed 5 bases, J shed 3 bases, and the junction held 4 bases outside the gene matches. CDR1 is LNHDA and CDR2 is SQIVND in the germline V gene (reference sequence). The CDR3 region is CASSSTGNNQPQHF. The CDR3 DNA is TGTGCCAGTAGTTCGACAGGGAACAATCAGCCCCAGCATTTT.

The rearrangement joins TRBV7-9 to TRBJ1-5; unclear D gene. This CDR3 is 17 amino acids long. V lost 2 bases to trimming and J lost 5 bases, with 19 bases between them. Looked up from germline, CDR1 is SEHNR and CDR2 is FQNEAQ (reference sequence). The CDR3 DNA reads TGTGCCAGCAGCTTAACAACCGGATCGGACGGCGATCAGCCCCAGCATTTT. This sequence encodes CASSLTTGSDGDQPQHF.

The chain joins TRBV11-2 to TRBJ2-6, with unresolved D. The CDR3 spans 14 residues. Germline CDR1 reads SGHAT; CDR2 reads FQNNGV. V dropped 4 bases and J dropped 4 bases, with 8 bases sitting between them. The CDR3 spells CASSSQGGANVLTF. Here the CDR3 DNA reads TGTGCCAGCAGCTCCCAAGGAGGGGCCAACGTCCTGACTTTC.

J is TRBJ2-5 and V is TRBV6-1; 12 bases are a match to TRBD2. V was pared by 7 bases and J by 2 bases, with 5 bases of the junction left unmatched. CDR1 and CDR2 (germline): MNHNS, SASEGT. This CDR3 comprises 15 residues. CDR3 nucleotide sequence: TGTGCCAGCATTATCGGACTAGCGGGACAAGAGACCCAGTACTTC. Translation gives CASIIGLAGQETQYF.

The J gene is TRBJ2-7, the V gene TRBV28; 8 bases match TRBD1. CDR3 length equals 14 residues. The germline V gene has CDR1 MDHEN and CDR2 SYDVKM. V lost 5 bases to trimming and J lost 6 bases; unmatched junction nucleotides: 9. The CDR3 here is CASSPRTGNREQYF. The CDR3 region has the DNA TGTGCCAGCAGTCCTCGGACAGGGAACCGCGAGCAGTACTTC.

In this sample, this clone turned up once. V is TRBV18 and J is TRBJ2-6; D is uncertain. The CDR3 has 19 amino acids. Germline CDR1 KGHSH, CDR2 LQKENI. V shed 3 bases and J shed 2 bases, with 20 bases lying between them. CDR3 bases: TGTGCCAGCTCACCGATAAACCAGGAGCTCTCCCCTGGGGCCAACGTCCTGACTTTC. Residues: CASSPINQELSPGANVLTF. The variable domain in full, completed from reference TRBV18 and TRBJ2-6, reads NAGVMQNPRHLVRRRGQEARLRCSPMKGHSHVYWYRQLPEEGLKFMVYLQKENIIDESGMPKERFSAEFPKEGPSILRIQQVVRGDSAAYFCASSPINQELSPGANVLTFGAGSRLTVL.

V is TRBV20-1 and J is TRBJ2-1, with 7 positions matching TRBD2. Germline lookup yields CDR1 DFQATT and CDR2 SNEGSKA (reference sequence). CDR3 length: 11 residues. CDR3 in amino acids: CRPGGNNEQFF. The CDR3 region has the DNA TGCAGGCCCGGGGGGAACAATGAGCAGTTCTTC.

The V call is TRBV5-1, the J call TRBJ2-2; tentatively, D is TRBD1 or TRBD2 (5 bases each). Germline loops: CDR1 SGHRS, CDR2 YFSETQ. V was cut by 1 base and J by 9 bases, with 22 bases left in between. The CDR3 has 17 amino acids. The CDR3 DNA follows: TGCGCCAGCAGCTTGATCCCGTCGGGGCTCCGGGGCCGGGAGCTGTTTTTT. It codes for CASSLIPSGLRGRELFF. Full variable domain (remainder filled in from reference TRBV5-1 and TRBJ2-2): KAGVTQTPRYLIKTRGQQVTLSCSPISGHRSVSWYQQTPGQGLQFLFEYFSETQRNKGNFPGRFSGRQFSNSRSEMNVSTLELGDSALYLCASSLIPSGLRGRELFFGEGSRLTVL.